This TCR beta chain was sequenced in a study of blood T cell repertoires in COVID-19. The assay was immunoSEQ multiplex PCR, and TCRdb's table has in-frame clones only and misses some. Of about 360,000 clones listed, around 87% are singletons. V was shortened by 9 bases and J by 5 bases, with 28 bases between the two germline ends. The CDR3 covers 17 residues. Germline V gene sequence: CDR1 MRHNA, CDR2 SNTAGT. Material: peripheral blood. This rearrangement joins TRBV6-4 to TRBJ2-5, with D possibly TRBD2 on 5 matching bases. The clonotype was recovered from a human donor in a cohort sampled during active COVID-19. The CDR3: CARAQPTNGMSYETQYF. The CDR3 DNA is TGTGCCAGGGCCCAGCCCACAAACGGGATGAGTTACGAGACCCAGTACTTC.